A single sample gave rise to the 23 T cell receptor beta chains below, sequenced in a study of T cells in localized non-small cell lung cancer. Using immunoSEQ multiplex PCR, the repertoire was profiled, and TCRdb retains in-frame clones only, with some absent. Here the sample spans some 29,000 clones, approximately 90% being singletons. This specimen consisted of peripheral blood, obtained before any cancer treatment. The receptors stem from a male donor aged 60 or older with stage I lung adenocarcinoma.

The CDR3 reads CASSLSSGGARETQYF. Written as DNA, the CDR3 is TGTGCCAGCAGTTTATCTAGCGGGGGCGCCCGAGAGACCCAGTACTTC. The V call is TRBV2, the J call TRBJ2-5, with 10 positions matching TRBD2. The CDR3 sequence is 16 residues long. Germline V gives CDR1 SNHLY, CDR2 FYNNEI. V shed 5 bases and J 4 bases; nucleotides not matched to a gene: 10.

The chain combines TRBV30 with TRBJ2-3, with a tentative D call TRBD2 (6 bases). Germline V CDR1 and CDR2: GTSNPN, SVGIG (reference sequence). The CDR3 extends over 14 amino acids. The DNA for the CDR3 is TGTGCTGGGGACTCCCCAGCATTCACAGATACGCAGTATTTT. This sequence encodes CAGDSPAFTDTQYF.

V is TRBV7-9 and J is TRBJ2-7; 8 bases match TRBD2. The CDR3 loop spans 16 amino acids. The V gene's germline CDR1 is SEHNR and CDR2 FQNEAQ (reference sequence). J was trimmed by 2 bases and V by 5 bases; bases with no gene match: 11. The CDR3 region has the DNA TGTGCCAGCAGCGACCCCGATAGCGGGGAGGCCTACGAGCAGTACTTC. Protein sequence: CASSDPDSGEAYEQYF. The complete variable domain, with remaining parts taken from reference TRBV7-9 and TRBJ2-7, reads DTGVSQNPRHKITKRGQNVTFRCDPISEHNRLYWYRQTLGQGPEFLTYFQNEAQLEKSRLLSDRFSAERPKGSFSTLEIQRTEQGDSAMYLCASSDPDSGEAYEQYFGPGTRLTVT.

There are a few counts of this clone. The chain carries TRBV6-5 and TRBJ1-5; no reliable D call. V was cut by 6 bases and J by 4 bases, with 10 bases left in between. Germline assignment: CDR1 MNHEY and CDR2 SVGAGI. CDR3 length: 13 amino acids. CDR3 region: CASRMGGNQPQHF. The CDR3 nucleotides are TGTGCCAGCAGGATGGGCGGGAATCAGCCCCAGCATTTT.

The chain recombines TRBV6-1 with TRBJ2-1; 9 nucleotides align to TRBD1. The CDR3 extends over 15 amino acids. Germline CDR1 MNHNS, CDR2 SASEGT. V shed 9 bases, J shed 7 bases, and the junction held 13 bases outside the gene matches. The CDR3 reads CASAWGTGPSNEQFF. The DNA of the CDR3 is TGTGCCAGTGCGTGGGGGACAGGGCCTTCAAATGAGCAGTTCTTC.

The chain uses TRBV6-6 and TRBJ2-5, with a possible D match to TRBD2 (5 bases). The germline V gene encodes CDR1 MNHNY and CDR2 SVGAGI (reference sequence). CDR3 length: 15 amino acids. Trimming took off 6 bases at V and 4 bases at J, with 18 bases between the two ends. CDR3 nucleotide sequence: TGTGCCAGCAGCCCTAGGCGGGCATTTGGAGAGACCCAGTACTTC. This sequence encodes CASSPRRAFGETQYF.

This chain joins TRBV4-1 and TRBJ2-7; tentatively, D is TRBD2 (5 bases). This CDR3 has 16 residues. Looked up from germline, CDR1 is MGHRA and CDR2 is YSYEKL. Trimming pared 1 base from V and 2 bases from J, leaving 15 bases between. CDR3 loop: CASSQGGDGVTYEQYF. Here the CDR3 DNA reads TGCGCCAGCAGCCAAGGGGGTGACGGGGTCACCTACGAGCAGTACTTC.

The chain is built from TRBV29-1 and TRBJ1-5, with 9 bases matching TRBD1. CDR1 and CDR2 from the germline V gene are SQVTM and ANQGSEA. V lost 4 bases and J lost 3; bases outside the gene matches: 4. The CDR3 runs to 14 residues. The CDR3 reads CSVGTGGDNQPQHF. The CDR3 nucleotides are TGCAGCGTTGGAACAGGGGGCGACAATCAGCCCCAGCATTTT.

This chain connects TRBV19 to TRBJ2-7, with TRBD1 as a possible D gene (5 bases). V gave up 5 bases and J gave up 0 bases, with 20 bases separating them. The CDR3 has 17 amino acids. Germline CDR1 and CDR2: LNHDA and SQIVND (reference sequence). CDR3 loop: CASSRQLGHSTSYEQYF. The CDR3 DNA reads as TGTGCCAGTAGTCGTCAGCTAGGACACTCCACCTCCTACGAGCAGTACTTC.

The CDR3 here is CASSLGQGQNIQYF. The DNA for the CDR3 is TGTGCCAGCAGTTTGGGACAGGGGCAAAACATTCAGTACTTC. The V call is TRBV6-5, the J call TRBJ2-4; 10 bases are a match to TRBD1. This CDR3 is 14 amino acids long. V lost 4 bases to trimming and J lost 5 bases; unmatched junction nucleotides: 2. Germline assignment: CDR1 MNHEY and CDR2 SVGAGI.

The chain combines TRBV20-1 with TRBJ1-4; TRBD1 might be the D (5 bases). The CDR3 is 11 residues long. V lost 1 base to trimming and J lost 8 bases, with 5 bases between them. CDR1 is DFQATT, CDR2 SNEGSKA, per germline (reference sequence). As DNA, the CDR3 is TGCAGTGCTAGAGGGGACGAAAAACTGTTTTTT. Its protein product is CSARGDEKLFF.

The chain joins TRBV19 to TRBJ1-5, with a weak D call TRBD1 (5 bases). Germline CDR1 is LNHDA and CDR2 is SQIVND (reference sequence). V gave up 5 bases and J gave up 6 bases, with 11 bases separating them. The CDR3 runs to 13 residues. CDR3 sequence (DNA): TGTGCCAGTAGTCAGGGTTTGGGTCAGCCCCAGCATTTT. Its protein is CASSQGLGQPQHF.

The chain recombines TRBV19 with TRBJ1-3; perhaps TRBD1 as D (6 bases). Trimming removed 8 bases at V and 2 bases at J, with 13 bases between. This CDR3 has 14 amino acids. Germline V gene data show CDR1 as LNHDA and CDR2 as SQIVND (reference sequence). The CDR3 here is CASRLAGAGNTIYF. DNA of the CDR3: TGTGCCAGTCGGCTCGCAGGGGCTGGAAACACCATATATTTT.

This clone appeared once. V is TRBV10-1 and J is TRBJ1-5; 9 bases align to TRBD1. Germline CDR1 reads WNHNN; CDR2 reads SYGVQD (reference sequence). CDR3 length: 17 residues. J gave up 2 bases and V 4 bases, and 9 bases lay outside the gene matches. CDR3 residues: CASSVDRGGAGNQPQHF. DNA for the CDR3: TGCGCCAGCAGTGTCGACAGGGGGGGGGCTGGCAATCAGCCCCAGCATTTT.

The genes are TRBV6-5 and TRBJ2-6; possibly TRBD2 for D (5 bases). Trimming cost V 9 bases and J 0 bases, with 9 bases left between them. CDR1 is MNHEY and CDR2 is SVGAGI in the germline V gene. The CDR3 extends over 14 amino acids. CDR3: CASGRGSGANVLTF. DNA of the CDR3: TGTGCCAGTGGACGGGGCTCTGGGGCCAACGTCCTGACTTTC.

The rearrangement links TRBV28 to TRBJ1-4; tentatively, D is TRBD1 (6 bases). CDR3 length equals 15 residues. Germline assignment: CDR1 MDHEN and CDR2 SYDVKM. Trimming pared 5 bases from V and 8 bases from J, leaving 18 bases between. Here the CDR3 DNA reads TGTGCCAGCAGTACCTCAGGGGTGGGAAGGGAAAAACTGTTTTTT. Amino acids: CASSTSGVGREKLFF.

The V and J genes are TRBV6-5 and TRBJ1-5; no clear D. V was shortened by 2 bases and J by 4 bases, with 12 bases between the two germline ends. The CDR3 has 15 amino acids. Germline values: CDR1 MNHEY, CDR2 SVGAGI. The CDR3 DNA sequence: TGTGCCAGCAGTTACGATGCACGGGAGAATCAGCCCCAGCATTTT. Protein sequence: CASSYDARENQPQHF.

The chain has TRBV30 and TRBJ2-5, with unresolved D. The V end was cut by 0 bases, the J end by 5 bases, with 7 bases between. Germline V gene data show CDR1 as GTSNPN and CDR2 as SVGIG (reference sequence). The CDR3 runs 12 residues. The CDR3 spells CAWSVLKETQYF. Written as DNA, the CDR3 is TGTGCCTGGAGTGTACTTAAGGAGACCCAGTACTTC.

The chain joins TRBV28 to TRBJ1-3, with 8 positions matching TRBD1. V trimming: 4 bases; J trimming: 0 bases; junction bases outside the gene matches: 2. The CDR3 contains 15 residues. Looked up from germline, CDR1 is MDHEN and CDR2 is SYDVKM. CDR3 in DNA: TGTGCCAGCAGTTGGGACAGGAGCTCTGGAAACACCATATATTTT. It specifies CASSWDRSSGNTIYF.

V gene TRBV29-1 combines with J gene TRBJ2-2; possible D gene TRBD2, 6 bases. Per germline, CDR1 SQVTM and CDR2 ANQGSEA. The CDR3 sequence is 12 residues long. The CDR3 loop reads CTGGGTGGELFF. The CDR3 nucleotides are TGCACCGGTGGGGGGACGGGCGGGGAGCTGTTTTTT.

This clone has a single count. The chain carries TRBV6-5 and TRBJ1-6; possible D gene TRBD1, 6 bases. V lost 5 bases to trimming and J lost 8 bases, with 13 bases between them. The germline CDR1 and CDR2 sequences are MNHEY and SVGAGI. This CDR3 spans 14 amino acids. In DNA form, the CDR3 reads TGTGCCAGCAGTCTGGAGGGGGGCGATTCACCCCTCCACTTT. Amino acids: CASSLEGGDSPLHF.

The V and J genes are TRBV6-5 and TRBJ1-1; no reliable D call. The V gene lost 7 bases and the J gene lost 0 bases, with 3 bases spanning the gap. This CDR3 is 11 amino acids long. Per the germline V gene, CDR1 is MNHEY and CDR2 is SVGAGI. CDR3 bases: TGTGCCAGCATGGTGAACACTGAAGCTTTCTTT. Translation: CASMVNTEAFF.

The chain uses TRBV9 and TRBJ2-1, with TRBD2 matching 8 bases. The V gene end was trimmed by 3 bases and the J gene end by 6 bases; junction bases not matched to a gene: 2. From germline, CDR1 is SGDLS and CDR2 YYNGEE. The CDR3 runs to 13 residues. DNA for the CDR3: TGTGCCAGCAGCGCCGGGGGGGCCAATGAGCAGTTCTTC. The encoded protein is CASSAGGANEQFF.